The 10 T cell receptor beta chains presented below share a single source sample, sequenced in a study of T cell repertoires in cytomegalovirus infection. TCRdb redid the calling of the reads with MiXCR, one entry per CDR3 protein. The sample holds about 920,000 distinct CDR3 sequences, around 32% seen once. No antigen is known for these receptors. The specimen comprised cultured CD8+ T cells from PBMCs, sampled from culture after CMV antigen stimulation. Receptors were obtained from a human donor in good health (CMV status not recorded). Some clones in this sample may be carry-over from other donors' samples.

This clonotype was seen only a few times. The V and J genes are TRBV19 and TRBJ1-4; TRBD1 is a possible D gene (5 bases). The CDR3 contains 14 residues. V lost 5 bases and J lost 3, with 10 bases in between. Germline V gene sequence: CDR1 LNHDA, CDR2 SQIVND (reference sequence). In DNA form, the CDR3 reads TGTGCCAGTAGTCCGACGGGGCCTAATGAAAAACTGTTTTTT. Translating it yields CASSPTGPNEKLFF. Full variable domain (rest looked up from reference TRBV19 and TRBJ1-4): DGGITQSPKYLFRKEGQNVTLSCEQNLNHDAMYWYRQDPGQGLRLIYYSQIVNDFQKGDIAEGYSVSREKKESFPLTVTSAQKNPTAFYLCASSPTGPNEKLFFGSGTQLSVL.

The V gene is TRBV7-8, the J gene TRBJ1-1; unclear D gene. This CDR3 spans 15 amino acids. Trimming left V 5 bases short and J 0 bases short, with 13 bases between. The V gene's germline CDR1 is SGHVS and CDR2 FQNEAQ. CDR3 sequence (DNA): TGTGCCAGCAGCGCAGGACCGAGCCTGAACACTGAAGCTTTCTTT. Residues: CASSAGPSLNTEAFF.

The gene calls are TRBV6-8 and TRBJ2-7; a weak D match, TRBD1 (6 bases). The CDR3 has 15 amino acids. Looked up from germline, CDR1 is MNHGY and CDR2 is SAAAGT. V lost 0 bases and J 4 bases, leaving 13 bases between the germline ends. The CDR3 here is CASSYSRTVGYEQYV. The CDR3 nucleotides are TGTGCCAGCAGTTACTCCAGGACAGTCGGATACGAGCAGTACGTC.

This clonotype was counted only a few times. The chain's CDR3 is CASQSSGNTIYF. The CDR3 DNA sequence: TGTGCCAGTCAGAGCTCTGGAAACACCATATATTTT. The chain is built from TRBV11-2 and TRBJ1-3; D is undetermined. This CDR3 comprises 12 residues. The germline CDR1 and CDR2 sequences are SGHAT and FQNNGV. Trimming removed 9 bases at V and 0 bases at J, with 6 bases between.

This clonotype was found a few times. V gene TRBV4-1 combines with J gene TRBJ2-2; D possibly matches TRBD1 or TRBD2 (5 bases each). This CDR3 spans 15 amino acids. Trimming took off 4 bases at V and 0 bases at J, with 9 bases between the two ends. Looked up from germline, CDR1 is MGHRA and CDR2 is YSYEKL. CDR3 nucleotides: TGCGCCAGCAGCCTGGGGGTATCGAACACCGGGGAGCTGTTTTTT. Translation: CASSLGVSNTGELFF.

The J gene is TRBJ2-1, the V gene TRBV13; D is unclear. Germline V CDR1 and CDR2: PRHDT, FYEKMQ (reference sequence). The CDR3 consists of 15 residues. V dropped 0 bases and J dropped 4 bases, with 10 bases sitting between them. CDR3: CASSLGLIQYNEQFF. The CDR3 DNA reads TGTGCCAGCAGCTTAGGACTAATTCAGTACAATGAGCAGTTCTTC.

The genes are TRBV5-4 and TRBJ1-1; no reliable D call. Trimming left V 1 base short and J 10 bases short, with 5 bases between. Germline CDR1 is SGHNT and CDR2 is YYREEE (reference sequence). This CDR3 spans 10 amino acids. For the CDR3, the DNA is TGTGCCAGCAGCTTGAACGGAGCTTTCTTT. Residues: CASSLNGAFF.

At least ten counts were recorded for this clonotype. The rearrangement uses TRBV7-9 and TRBJ1-1, with 8 positions matching TRBD1. Trimming took 5 bases from V and 7 from J; bases not matched to a gene: 3. CDR1 and CDR2 (germline): SEHNR, FQNEAQ (reference sequence). There are 12 residues in the CDR3. This chain's CDR3 is CASSMTGVEAFF. The CDR3 coding sequence is TGTGCCAGCAGCATGACAGGGGTTGAAGCTTTCTTT.

V is TRBV27 and J is TRBJ1-1; D remains unclear. Per the germline V gene, CDR1 is MNHEY and CDR2 is SMNVEV (reference sequence). The V gene lost 3 bases and the J gene lost 4 bases, with 12 bases spanning the gap. This CDR3 region has 14 residues. The CDR3 spells CASSFGLSGTEAFF. The CDR3 DNA reads as TGTGCCAGCAGTTTCGGGCTTAGTGGCACTGAAGCTTTCTTT.

The chain has TRBV6-1 and TRBJ1-2; the match to TRBD1 covers 7 bases. Germline V gives CDR1 MNHNS, CDR2 SASEGT. V dropped 5 bases and J dropped 6; count of bases not matched to a gene: 18. The CDR3 runs to 17 residues. CDR3 nucleotide sequence: TGTGCCAGCAGTCCAGAGCGAGGGGGCGTTTCTTCCAATGGCTACACCTTC. This codes for CASSPERGGVSSNGYTF.